The present T cell receptor (beta chain) was sequenced within a study of OX40 agonist ivuxolimab in advanced cancers. The CDR3 covers 12 residues. Germline V gives CDR1 MNHNY, CDR2 SVGAGI (reference sequence). V lost 2 bases and J lost 9; bases outside the gene matches: 3. Produced via immunoSEQ multiplex PCR; TCRdb's table is partial and in-frame only. The table lists over 45,000 clones, more than 80% of them singletons, with approximately 3.3% in the top ten. Material: CD4+ or CD8+ T cells sorted from blood, obtained in a trial of the OX40 agonist ivuxolimab. The TCR was taken from an adult with an advanced solid tumor such as melanoma, head and neck, liver or kidney cancer. The chain joins TRBV6-6 to TRBJ1-1; 7 bases agree with TRBD1. This CDR3 reads CASSYEDRKAFF. The CDR3 nucleotides read TGTGCCAGCAGTTACGAGGACAGGAAAGCTTTCTTT.